Listed here are 28 T cell receptor beta chains from one sample, sequenced in a study of T cell repertoires in cytomegalovirus infection. TCRdb independently ran MiXCR on the reads; one entry per CDR3 protein. The table has almost 300,000 distinct CDR3 sequences, roughly a tenth seen once. The sequenced material came from PBMCs. These receptors were obtained from a human donor in good health (CMV status not recorded). Some clones in this sample may be carry-over from other donors' samples.

This clonotype occurred a few times. The CDR3 nucleotides are TGTGCCAGCAGTCTGGGGGGCCCGCAGTATTTT. This codes for CASSLGGPQYF. J is TRBJ2-3 and V is TRBV3-1; TRBD1 or TRBD2 may be the D gene (6 bases each). V was trimmed by 6 bases and J by 10 bases, leaving 11 bases between them. This CDR3 has 11 amino acids. From germline, CDR1 is LGHDT and CDR2 YNNKEL (reference sequence).

This clonotype was recorded a few times. V gene TRBV13 combines with J gene TRBJ2-3, with unresolved D. V was clipped by 5 bases and J by 4 bases, with 22 bases between them. CDR1 PRHDT and CDR2 FYEKMQ come from the germline V gene (reference sequence). This CDR3 spans 17 amino acids. CDR3 bases: TGTGCCAGCAGCACCTCTTCGGGTCCTTTAAGGGCAGATACGCAGTATTTT. Encoded protein: CASSTSSGPLRADTQYF.

This clonotype appeared many times. The genes are TRBV4-1 and TRBJ1-2; weak D call: TRBD1 (5 bases). CDR1 and CDR2 (germline): MGHRA, YSYEKL. V lost 2 bases and J lost 7, with 11 bases in between. The CDR3 is made up of 13 amino acids. The CDR3 region is CASSQLEGSGYTF. The CDR3 DNA reads as TGCGCCAGCAGCCAACTGGAGGGGTCTGGCTACACCTTC.

This clonotype was observed a few times. This chain joins TRBV19 and TRBJ1-2; TRBD1 aligns across 8 bases. Looked up from germline, CDR1 is LNHDA and CDR2 is SQIVND (reference sequence). CDR3 length equals 15 residues. After removal of 3 bases from V and 5 bases from J, the junction contained 8 bases not matched to a gene. CDR3 sequence (DNA): TGTGCCAGTAGTATGGGACAGGCTGACTTTTATGGCTACACCTTC. Translated: CASSMGQADFYGYTF.

This clonotype was observed many times. The chain carries TRBV25-1 and TRBJ2-1; perhaps TRBD1 as D (5 bases). V was trimmed by 3 bases and J by 7 bases, leaving 13 bases between them. The CDR3 runs to 14 residues. CDR1 and CDR2 (germline): MGHDK, SYGVNS. The CDR3 DNA reads TGTGCCAGCAGTGACGGTGGCAGGGTAAATGAGCAGTTCTTC. The encoded protein is CASSDGGRVNEQFF.

This clonotype was observed many times. The V call is TRBV28, the J call TRBJ2-7, with D possibly called TRBD1 or TRBD2 (6 bases each). CDR3 size: 12 residues. V was pared by 5 bases and J by 7 bases, with 12 bases between. CDR1 MDHEN and CDR2 SYDVKM come from the germline V gene. The DNA for the CDR3 is TGTGCCAGCAGTACCCGGGGGACAGAGCAGTACGTC. It specifies CASSTRGTEQYV.

This clonotype was observed a handful of times. The chain links TRBV27 to TRBJ2-6, with D unresolved. CDR3 length: 15 amino acids. V dropped 4 bases and J dropped 0 bases, with 7 bases sitting between them. Germline CDR1 and CDR2: MNHEY and SMNVEV (reference sequence). As DNA, the CDR3 is TGTGCCAGCAGTTCCCCTTTCTCTGGGGCCAACGTCCTGACTTTC. Its translation is CASSSPFSGANVLTF.

This clonotype was counted at least ten times. The rearrangement uses TRBV12-5 and TRBJ2-3; TRBD1 matches at 11 bases. Germline CDR1 and CDR2: LGHNT and FRNRAP. Trimming took 5 bases from V and 0 from J; bases not matched to a gene: 4. The length of the CDR3 is 16 residues. The CDR3: CASGRTGGPSTDTQYF. CDR3 bases: TGTGCTAGTGGTCGGACAGGGGGCCCTAGCACAGATACGCAGTATTTT.

This clonotype was observed many times. CDR3 region: CASSLGGEGANVLTF. The CDR3 nucleotides are TGTGCCAGCAGCTTAGGGGGGGAGGGGGCCAACGTCCTGACTTTC. The chain combines TRBV11-3 with TRBJ2-6; D is perhaps TRBD2 (6 bases). The CDR3 is 15 amino acids. Germline values: CDR1 SGHNT, CDR2 YENEEA. With 1 base removed from V and 4 bases from J, the gap between germline ends came to 8 bases.

This clonotype was seen repeatedly, ten times or more. V gene TRBV12-3 or TRBV12-4 combines with J gene TRBJ2-1, with D possibly matching TRBD2 (5 bases). V was pared by 1 base and J by 9 bases, with 16 bases between. The CDR3 covers 15 residues. CDR3 in DNA: TGTGCCAGCAGTTTAGGGGTAAGGGCCCGGGGTGAGCAGTTCTTC. It yields the protein CASSLGVRARGEQFF.

The table lists this clonotype with a few counts. This chain links TRBV20-1 with TRBJ2-3; 13 nucleotides line up with TRBD2. CDR3 length: 19 residues. V shed 0 bases, J shed 2 bases, and the junction held 11 bases outside the gene matches. Germline values: CDR1 DFQATT, CDR2 SNEGSKA (reference sequence). The CDR3 protein is CSARDRGGLAGDHTDTQYF. The DNA for the CDR3 is TGCAGTGCTAGAGATCGGGGAGGACTAGCGGGGGACCACACAGATACGCAGTATTTT.

This clonotype was counted only a few times. The chain joins TRBV20-1 to TRBJ1-2; D gene ambiguous. CDR1 DFQATT and CDR2 SNEGSKA come from the germline V gene (reference sequence). V dropped 6 bases and J dropped 5 bases, with 10 bases sitting between them. The CDR3 consists of 11 residues. The CDR3 spells CSAADSYGYTF. Written as DNA, the CDR3 is TGCAGTGCCGCAGACTCGTATGGCTACACCTTC.

This clonotype was observed at least ten times. The chain employs TRBV20-1 and TRBJ1-2; D may be TRBD1 (6 bases). From germline, CDR1 is DFQATT and CDR2 SNEGSKA (reference sequence). This CDR3 is built from 15 residues. V was cut by 1 base and J by 4 bases, with 16 bases left in between. CDR3 residues: CSARVGVQGPYGYTF. CDR3 nucleotides: TGCAGTGCTAGAGTTGGAGTACAGGGACCCTATGGCTACACCTTC.

Remarks on this clonotype: A much larger clone differs from this one at a single base, so this may be a read error. The chain links TRBV6-5 to TRBJ2-2; TRBD2 matches at 9 bases. Germline V CDR1 and CDR2: MNHEY, SVGAGI. The CDR3 extends over 17 amino acids. V was clipped by 7 bases and J by 5 bases; unmatched bases: 14. CDR3 nucleotide sequence: TGTGCCAGCACCTGGGGGTCGGCGGGGGGGCGGACCGGGGAGCTGTTTTTT. Residues: CASTWGSAGGRTGELFF.

This clonotype was counted ten times or more. The V gene is TRBV5-4, the J gene TRBJ2-5, with TRBD2 as a possible D gene (5 bases). The V end was cut by 2 bases, the J end by 5 bases, with 13 bases between. Germline CDR1 is SGHNT and CDR2 is YYREEE (reference sequence). The CDR3 loop spans 14 amino acids. This chain's CDR3 is CASSFSRRGETQYF. The CDR3 DNA sequence: TGTGCCAGCAGCTTTTCACGTAGAGGGGAGACCCAGTACTTC.

This clonotype has ten or more counts. The J gene is TRBJ1-1, the V gene TRBV29-1; D is unclear. The CDR3 covers 13 residues. Germline values: CDR1 SQVTM, CDR2 ANQGSEA. V dropped 2 bases and J dropped 1 base, with 8 bases sitting between them. CDR3 protein: CSVEMLKNTEAFF. The CDR3 coding sequence is TGCAGCGTTGAAATGCTTAAGAACACTGAAGCTTTCTTT.

The chain employs TRBV13 and TRBJ2-1; D may be TRBD1 (5 bases). The CDR3 contains 14 residues. Germline loops: CDR1 PRHDT, CDR2 FYEKMQ (reference sequence). Trimming cost V 5 bases and J 1 base, with 9 bases left between them. The CDR3 region is CASSLWTSYNEQFF. The CDR3 DNA sequence: TGTGCCAGCAGCCTCTGGACATCCTACAATGAGCAGTTCTTC.

This clonotype was detected many times. The gene calls are TRBV7-2 and TRBJ2-7, with 7 bases that match TRBD2. This CDR3 is 14 amino acids long. The V gene end was trimmed by 6 bases and the J gene end by 1 base; junction bases not matched to a gene: 6. CDR1 is SGHTA and CDR2 is FQGNSA in the germline V gene. CDR3 loop: CASSPSGGSYEQYF. In DNA form, the CDR3 reads TGTGCCAGCAGTCCCTCCGGGGGGTCCTACGAGCAGTACTTC.

This clonotype was picked up many times. The V gene is TRBV6-2 or TRBV6-3, the J gene TRBJ2-1, with 8 positions matching TRBD2. This CDR3 comprises 15 residues. Germline V CDR1 and CDR2: MNHEY, SVGEGT. The V segment lost 1 base and the J segment 4 bases; nucleotides outside the gene matches: 3. CDR3 DNA sequence: TGTGCCAGCAGTTACTTCGCGGGGGGATACAATGAGCAGTTCTTC. Its protein is CASSYFAGGYNEQFF.

The table lists this clonotype with many counts. This sequence joins TRBV7-8 and TRBJ2-7; TRBD1 agrees at 7 bases. This CDR3 has 13 residues. The germline gives CDR1 SGHVS, CDR2 FQNEAQ. V was clipped by 5 bases and J by 3 bases; unmatched bases: 4. CDR3 protein: CASSPDRFYEQYF. For the CDR3, the DNA is TGTGCCAGCAGCCCGGACAGGTTCTACGAGCAGTACTTC.

This clonotype came up many times. The gene calls are TRBV29-1 and TRBJ2-3; a weak D match, TRBD1 (5 bases). CDR1 is SQVTM, CDR2 ANQGSEA, per germline. The CDR3 has 13 residues. Trimming took off 0 bases at V and 1 base at J, with 5 bases between the two ends. The CDR3, as DNA: TGCAGCGTTGAAGAAGGGGGCACAGATACGCAGTATTTT. Its protein is CSVEEGGTDTQYF.

About this clonotype itself: As the CDR3 is not closed by the conserved phenylalanine or tryptophan, this likely results from a read error. The chain uses TRBV6-4 and TRBJ1-1, with D hard to call. The CDR3 runs 14 residues. The V and J ends lost 0 bases and 10 bases respectively, with 15 bases between them. Per the germline V gene, CDR1 is MRHNA and CDR2 is SNTAGT. DNA for the CDR3: TGTGCCAGCAGTGACTCGAGGCAGCCACAAGCAGCTTTCCTT. This sequence encodes CASSDSRQPQAAFL.

At least ten counts were recorded for this clonotype. The chain carries TRBV2 and TRBJ1-6; tentatively, D is TRBD1 (6 bases). With 7 bases removed from V and 10 bases from J, the gap between germline ends came to 23 bases. Germline loops: CDR1 SNHLY, CDR2 FYNNEI. The CDR3 has 16 amino acids. CDR3 nucleotide sequence: TGTGCCAGCAAACCACAGGGTTCTGTTGGAGGCTCACCCCTCCACTTT. It yields the protein CASKPQGSVGGSPLHF.

This clonotype occurred many times. This sequence joins TRBV7-6 and TRBJ1-1; D is unresolved. The V gene's germline CDR1 is SGHVS and CDR2 FNYEAQ. The CDR3 loop spans 15 amino acids. Trimming cost V 2 bases and J 1 base, with 11 bases left between them. CDR3 nucleotides: TGTGCCAGCAGCTTAACGAGGAATCGGAACACTGAAGCTTTCTTT. Translating it yields CASSLTRNRNTEAFF. Full variable domain (rest looked up from reference TRBV7-6 and TRBJ1-1): GAGVSQSPRYKVTKRGQDVALRCDPISGHVSLYWYRQALGQGPEFLTYFNYEAQQDKSGLPNDRFSAERPEGSISTLTIQRTEQRDSAMYRCASSLTRNRNTEAFFGQGTRLTVV.

This clonotype was detected many times. The rearrangement uses TRBV12-3 or TRBV12-4 and TRBJ1-2; D is perhaps TRBD1 (5 bases). The CDR3 consists of 13 residues. V dropped 4 bases and J dropped 2 bases, with 8 bases sitting between them. CDR3 loop: CASSYDRNYGYTF. The DNA of the CDR3 is TGTGCCAGCAGTTATGACAGAAACTATGGCTACACCTTC.

This clonotype was picked up many times. Here the CDR3 reads CASSLGTGLEQYV. The CDR3 DNA follows: TGTGCCAGCAGTTTGGGGACAGGGCTCGAGCAGTACGTC. The chain joins TRBV12-3 or TRBV12-4 to TRBJ2-7, with 9 positions matching TRBD1. This CDR3 region has 13 residues. With 3 bases clipped from V and 6 bases from J, the junction kept 3 bases outside the gene matches.

This clonotype was picked up a small number of times. This chain links TRBV3-1 with TRBJ2-5; D not resolved. The germline V gene encodes CDR1 LGHDT and CDR2 YNNKEL (reference sequence). The CDR3 covers 14 residues. Trimming left V 5 bases short and J 4 bases short, with 14 bases between. The CDR3 sequence: CASSFDTLGETQYF. Here the CDR3 DNA reads TGTGCCAGCAGCTTCGACACCCTCGGAGAGACCCAGTACTTC.

The sample holds many counts of this clonotype. The chain links TRBV6-5 to TRBJ2-3; 10 positions match TRBD1. Germline loops: CDR1 MNHEY, CDR2 SVGAGI. This CDR3 has 17 amino acids. After removal of 0 bases from V and 3 bases from J, the junction contained 6 bases not matched to a gene. Written as DNA, the CDR3 is TGTGCCAGCAGTTACTCGACAAGGGACAGGGGTACAGATACGCAGTATTTT. It codes for CASSYSTRDRGTDTQYF.